What follows are 27 T cell receptor beta chains derived from one specimen sequenced in a study of OX40 agonist ivuxolimab in advanced cancers. Here immunoSEQ multiplex PCR was the method, and the copy in TCRdb shows in-frame clones only, minus some. Here the sample spans 50,000 to 70,000 clones, roughly 80% being singletons. Sequenced material: CD4+ or CD8+ T cells sorted from blood, taken in a trial of the OX40 agonist ivuxolimab. These receptor sequences come from an adult with an advanced solid tumor such as melanoma, head and neck, liver or kidney cancer.

J is TRBJ1-3 and V is TRBV5-1; D is possibly TRBD1 (5 bases). V gave up 0 bases and J gave up 0 bases, with 10 bases separating them. Germline lookup yields CDR1 SGHRS and CDR2 YFSETQ. The CDR3 sequence is 16 residues long. The CDR3 region is CASSLEFGGSGNTIYF. The CDR3 DNA reads as TGCGCCAGCAGCTTGGAGTTCGGGGGCTCTGGAAACACCATATATTTT.

The rearrangement joins TRBV19 to TRBJ2-3; 9 bases are shared with TRBD2. Per the germline V gene, CDR1 is LNHDA and CDR2 is SQIVND (reference sequence). The CDR3 totals 14 residues. V gave up 6 bases and J gave up 7 bases; unmatched junction bases: 8. The CDR3 bases are TGTGCCAGTAGGGAGCGGGGGGCGGATTATACGCAGTATTTT. It codes for CASRERGADYTQYF.

This clone was seen only once. V gene TRBV6-1 combines with J gene TRBJ2-1; D is ambiguous. CDR3 length equals 14 residues. In germline, CDR1 is MNHNS, CDR2 SASEGT. V shed 11 bases and J shed 0 bases, with 14 bases lying between them. Written as DNA, the CDR3 is TGTGCCCACTCATTGGGGTTCTCCTACAATGAGCAGTTCTTC. It codes for CAHSLGFSYNEQFF.

The chain couples TRBV7-3 to TRBJ2-5, with D unresolved. The CDR3 contains 13 residues. The germline V gene encodes CDR1 SGHTA and CDR2 FQGTGA. The V and J ends lost 5 bases and 5 bases respectively, with 12 bases between them. CDR3 in amino acids: CASSIIAAETQYF. The DNA of the CDR3 is TGTGCCAGCAGCATCATAGCTGCGGAGACCCAGTACTTC.

The rearrangement joins TRBV9 to TRBJ1-2; the D is unclear. The germline gives CDR1 SGDLS, CDR2 YYNGEE. Trimming took 0 bases from V and 7 from J, leaving 7 bases between them. The CDR3 spans 12 residues. CDR3 DNA: TGTGCCAGCAGCGTAGTCAAGGGTGGCTACACCTTC. Amino acid sequence: CASSVVKGGYTF.

The V gene is TRBV18, the J gene TRBJ1-1; 12 nucleotides align to TRBD1. The V gene end was trimmed by 3 bases and the J gene end by 1 base; junction bases not matched to a gene: 3. The CDR3 has 16 residues. Germline V gene lookup returns CDR1 KGHSH and CDR2 LQKENI. CDR3 sequence: CASSPGQGARNTEAFF. In DNA, the CDR3 is TGTGCCAGCTCACCGGGACAGGGGGCGCGGAACACTGAAGCTTTCTTT.

The chain links TRBV30 to TRBJ1-1, with a tentative D call TRBD1 (6 bases). The CDR3 loop spans 15 amino acids. Germline assignment: CDR1 GTSNPN and CDR2 SVGIG (reference sequence). Trimming took 0 bases from V and 0 from J, leaving 11 bases between them. The CDR3 protein is CAWSVGGALNTEAFF. CDR3 in DNA: TGTGCCTGGAGTGTGGGGGGGGCCCTGAACACTGAAGCTTTCTTT.

This chain joins TRBV15 and TRBJ1-5; no reliable D call. Trimming shortened V by 0 bases and J by 9 bases, and 12 bases separated the two germline ends. The CDR3 runs 14 residues. The germline CDR1 and CDR2 sequences are LNHNV and YYDKDF (reference sequence). The DNA for the CDR3 is TGTGCCACCAGCAGAGATACAACTGCCTGGCCCCAGCATTTT. The encoded protein is CATSRDTTAWPQHF.

This chain links TRBV5-5 with TRBJ2-5; a possible D gene is TRBD2 (5 bases). Germline V CDR1 and CDR2: SGHKS, YYEKEE (reference sequence). This CDR3 spans 17 amino acids. Trimming stripped 2 bases from V and 2 bases from J, with 19 bases between. The CDR3 sequence is CASSLWTADWTQETQYF. Here the CDR3 DNA reads TGTGCCAGCAGCTTATGGACGGCGGACTGGACGCAAGAGACCCAGTACTTC.

V and J are TRBV25-1 and TRBJ1-5; 7 bases line up with TRBD1. The CDR3 spans 17 residues. From germline, CDR1 is MGHDK and CDR2 SYGVNS. Losses at the gene ends were 6 bases for V and 4 bases for J; bases not matched to a gene: 15. CDR3 coding DNA: TGTGCCAGCAGAGCAAGACAGGGAATGGGGGTTAATCAGCCCCAGCATTTT. Translated: CASRARQGMGVNQPQHF.

V is TRBV9 and J is TRBJ2-7; 10 nucleotides align to TRBD2. This CDR3 region has 15 residues. After removal of 4 bases from V and 2 bases from J, the junction contained 6 bases not matched to a gene. The germline CDR1 and CDR2 sequences are SGDLS and YYNGEE. CDR3 DNA: TGTGCCAGCAGCCCAGCGGGAGGGCTCCCCTACGAGCAGTACTTC. Protein sequence: CASSPAGGLPYEQYF. The whole variable domain, filled in from reference TRBV9 and TRBJ2-7, reads DSGVTQTPKHLITATGQRVTLRCSPRSGDLSVYWYQQSLDQGLQFLIQYYNGEERAKGNILERFSAQQFPDLHSELNLSSLELGDSALYFCASSPAGGLPYEQYFGPGTRLTVT.

The chain couples TRBV6-1 to TRBJ2-5, with TRBD2 identical over 7 bases. With V trimmed by 7 bases and J by 7 bases, 15 bases remained unmatched. In germline, CDR1 is MNHNS, CDR2 SASEGT. This CDR3 comprises 15 residues. CDR3 loop: CASMLRGVERVTQYF. DNA for the CDR3: TGTGCCAGCATGCTACGGGGGGTCGAACGAGTGACCCAGTACTTC.

The chain employs TRBV2 and TRBJ1-1; D is undetermined. The CDR3 extends over 12 amino acids. V gave up 5 bases and J gave up 6 bases, with 10 bases separating them. Germline V lookup: CDR1 SNHLY, CDR2 FYNNEI. The CDR3 spells CASSKDAAEAFF. CDR3 bases: TGTGCCAGCAGTAAGGACGCCGCTGAAGCTTTCTTT.

The chain carries TRBV25-1 and TRBJ1-4; TRBD1 is a possible D gene (6 bases). V gave up 3 bases and J gave up 8 bases, with 10 bases separating them. CDR1 and CDR2 (germline): MGHDK, SYGVNS. CDR3 length: 13 residues. This chain's CDR3 is CASSEAGVEKLFF. CDR3 DNA: TGTGCCAGCAGTGAGGCAGGGGTCGAAAAACTGTTTTTT.

This clone was counted only a few times. The chain joins TRBV18 to TRBJ2-3; D perhaps matches TRBD2 (5 bases). The CDR3 spans 15 residues. Trimming stripped 1 base from V and 4 bases from J, with 12 bases between. Germline V CDR1 and CDR2: KGHSH, LQKENI. The CDR3 sequence: CASSPLVAGADTQYF. DNA for the CDR3: TGTGCCAGCTCACCACTGGTCGCCGGGGCAGATACGCAGTATTTT.

The J gene is TRBJ2-3, the V gene TRBV7-9; TRBD2 matches 15 bases. In germline, CDR1 is SEHNR, CDR2 FQNEAQ (reference sequence). This CDR3 contains 15 residues. The V gene end was trimmed by 5 bases and the J gene end by 5 bases; junction bases not matched to a gene: 2. CDR3 sequence (DNA): TGTGCCAGCAGCCGGACTAGCGGGGGGGTAGATACGCAGTATTTT. This codes for CASSRTSGGVDTQYF.

The chain joins TRBV9 to TRBJ2-3; D uncertain. The CDR3 length is 13 residues. The ends were cut back, 0 bases at V and 4 bases at J, with 6 bases in the middle. CDR1 is SGDLS, CDR2 YYNGEE, per germline. CDR3 nucleotides: TGTGCCAGCAGCGTAGGAGTCCCAGATACGCAGTATTTT. It is translated as CASSVGVPDTQYF.

In its sample, this clone was seen once. The chain has TRBV7-8 and TRBJ1-3; D unresolved. V was cut by 3 bases and J by 0 bases, with 12 bases left in between. The germline V gene encodes CDR1 SGHVS and CDR2 FQNEAQ. The CDR3 covers 16 residues. The CDR3 region has the DNA TGTGCCAGCAGCTTTGTTGAGTCCTACTCTGGAAACACCATATATTTT. Its protein product is CASSFVESYSGNTIYF.

The chain has TRBV30 and TRBJ2-5, with 11 positions matching TRBD2. The V segment lost 4 bases and the J segment 5 bases; nucleotides outside the gene matches: 9. CDR1 GTSNPN and CDR2 SVGIG come from the germline V gene (reference sequence). CDR3 length equals 15 residues. The CDR3 reads CAWNQLAGAAETQYF. CDR3 nucleotides: TGTGCCTGGAACCAACTAGCGGGGGCAGCGGAGACCCAGTACTTC.

The V and J genes are TRBV21-1 and TRBJ1-1; TRBD1 reflects the table's D call only, with no check against the DNA. TRBV21-1 is deemed a pseudogene. The CDR3 sequence is 19 residues long. As DNA, the CDR3 is TGTGCCAGCAGCAAAAAGCACTCATGTGGGACATACGAGAACACTGAAGCTTTCTTT. Encoded protein: CASSKKHSCGTYENTEAFF.

The table lists this clone with a count of one. The same CDR3 is also encoded by other DNA sequences in this sample. This chain uses TRBV10-3 with TRBJ2-7; 9 nucleotides match TRBD1. The CDR3 has 15 amino acids. The germline V gene has CDR1 ENHRY and CDR2 SYGVKD. The V and J ends lost 0 bases and 2 bases, in that order; junction bases with no gene match: 2. The CDR3 sequence is CAISESDRGTYEQYF. The CDR3 DNA follows: TGTGCCATCAGTGAGTCGGACAGGGGTACCTACGAGCAGTACTTC.

The V and J genes are TRBV20-1 and TRBJ2-3, with D possibly matching TRBD1 (5 bases). This CDR3 comprises 11 residues. Germline values: CDR1 DFQATT, CDR2 SNEGSKA (reference sequence). V was clipped by 8 bases and J by 8 bases, with 14 bases between them. The CDR3 coding sequence is TGCAGTAAAGATCAGGGATCTACGCAGTATTTT. Translated: CSKDQGSTQYF.

The rearrangement joins TRBV5-4 to TRBJ2-1, with 12 bases aligning to TRBD1. Trimming cost V 4 bases and J 8 bases; bases outside gene matches: 7. Germline CDR1 reads SGHNT; CDR2 reads YYREEE (reference sequence). The CDR3 length is 15 residues. DNA for the CDR3: TGTGCCAGCAGCCGCGGGACAGGGGGCCTGGATGAGCAGTTCTTC. It translates to CASSRGTGGLDEQFF.

The J gene is TRBJ1-1, the V gene TRBV2, with unresolved D. This CDR3 has 14 residues. Germline V gene lookup returns CDR1 SNHLY and CDR2 FYNNEI. V was clipped by 5 bases and J by 5 bases, with 15 bases between them. The CDR3: CASSPTTPGTEAFF. The CDR3 nucleotides are TGTGCCAGCAGTCCCACGACCCCGGGGACTGAAGCTTTCTTT.

This clone was picked up a small number of times. This chain connects TRBV28 to TRBJ1-6, with D uncertain. Germline V lookup: CDR1 MDHEN, CDR2 SYDVKM. CDR3 length: 10 residues. Trimming took off 7 bases at V and 14 bases at J, with 9 bases between the two ends. This chain's CDR3 is CASMSGTLHF. In nucleotides, the CDR3 is TGTGCCAGCATGTCGGGTACCCTCCACTTT. The complete variable domain, with remaining parts taken from reference TRBV28 and TRBJ1-6, reads DVKVTQSSRYLVKRTGEKVFLECVQDMDHENMFWYRQDPGLGLRLIYFSYDVKMKEKGDIPEGYSVSREKKERFSLILESASTNQTSMYLCASMSGTLHFGNGTRLTVT.

The chain carries TRBV7-9 and TRBJ1-4; 10 nucleotides agree with TRBD1. Germline values: CDR1 SEHNR, CDR2 FQNEAQ (reference sequence). With 1 base clipped from V and 8 bases from J, the junction kept 10 bases outside the gene matches. The CDR3 spans 17 residues. DNA of the CDR3: TGTGCCAGCAGCTTAGGAAGATGGGACAGGGGCGGCGAAAAACTGTTTTTT. Encoded protein: CASSLGRWDRGGEKLFF. The full variable domain, rest sourced from reference TRBV7-9 and TRBJ1-4, is DTGVSQNPRHKITKRGQNVTFRCDPISEHNRLYWYRQTLGQGPEFLTYFQNEAQLEKSRLLSDRFSAERPKGSFSTLEIQRTEQGDSAMYLCASSLGRWDRGGEKLFFGSGTQLSVL.

The sample holds many counts of this clone. This chain links TRBV15 with TRBJ1-5; possible D gene TRBD1, 5 bases. V lost 1 base and J lost 4, with 8 bases in between. CDR1 LNHNV and CDR2 YYDKDF come from the germline V gene (reference sequence). There are 14 residues in the CDR3. The CDR3 protein is CATSRGGSNQPQHF. CDR3 coding DNA: TGTGCCACCAGCAGAGGGGGGAGTAATCAGCCCCAGCATTTT.